These 11 T cell receptor beta chains originate from one sample sequenced in a study of memory B cells and T cells in multiple sclerosis. Profiled with immunoSEQ multiplex PCR; TCRdb holds only in-frame clones, not every one. The sample contains approximately 32,000 clones, 86% of which appear only once. For these receptors, no antigen is known. CFSE-dim autoproliferating and CFSE-high non-proliferating T cells from unstimulated culture were sequenced separately. Cultures began with approximately 4.5x10^7 CFSE-labeled PBMCs, unstimulated for more than 6 days, with replicate wells pooled. The specimen sequenced was PBMCs from blood kept in culture. The receptors derive from a human donor with multiple sclerosis.

This clone was seen only once. The chain joins TRBV6-5 to TRBJ2-7; no clear D gene. Trimming cost V 10 bases and J 4 bases, with 17 bases left between them. Germline V gene lookup returns CDR1 MNHEY and CDR2 SVGAGI. This CDR3 comprises 13 residues. The CDR3, as DNA: TGTGCCACCCGGGTGGACCTGACTTACGAGCAGTACTTC. Protein sequence: CATRVDLTYEQYF.

The CDR3 DNA reads as TGTGCCAGCAACGTCATAACGGGAGGCCCGGGTACCGGGGAGCTGTTTTTT. Protein product: CASNVITGGPGTGELFF. The chain joins TRBV28 to TRBJ2-2; the match to TRBD2 covers 7 bases. J was trimmed by 5 bases and V by 7 bases; bases with no gene match: 16. Germline V lookup: CDR1 MDHEN, CDR2 SYDVKM. This CDR3 is built from 17 residues.

The chain recombines TRBV7-9 with TRBJ2-7; 10 positions agree with TRBD1. Germline V gene sequence: CDR1 SEHNR, CDR2 FQNEAQ (reference sequence). The CDR3 extends over 16 amino acids. Trimming removed 5 bases from V and 6 bases from J; junction bases left unmatched: 13. The CDR3 DNA reads as TGTGCCAGCAGCCCACTGGGGCGGACAGGGGGGCCCGAGCAGTACTTC. Its protein product is CASSPLGRTGGPEQYF.

The chain recombines TRBV30 with TRBJ1-1; D is perhaps TRBD1 (6 bases). This CDR3 is 13 amino acids long. The V gene's germline CDR1 is GTSNPN and CDR2 SVGIG (reference sequence). V lost 3 bases to trimming and J lost 1 base, with 9 bases between them. The CDR3 nucleotides read TGTGCCTGGAGGGTAGGGGGGAACACTGAAGCTTTCTTT. This codes for CAWRVGGNTEAFF.

The chain uses TRBV6-1 and TRBJ1-2; TRBD1 agrees at 9 bases. The CDR3 contains 15 residues. The germline gives CDR1 MNHNS, CDR2 SASEGT. Trimming took 4 bases from V and 3 from J; bases not matched to a gene: 6. The DNA of the CDR3 is TGTGCCAGCAGTGCTCACGGACAGGGGTACTATGGCTACACCTTC. It is translated as CASSAHGQGYYGYTF.

The rearrangement uses TRBV13 and TRBJ2-2; D is unresolved. Trimming took off 4 bases at V and 3 bases at J, with 6 bases between the two ends. The CDR3 spans 13 residues. CDR1 is PRHDT, CDR2 FYEKMQ, per germline (reference sequence). The CDR3 region is CASSSLYTGELFF. The CDR3, as DNA: TGTGCCAGCAGCTCACTTTACACCGGGGAGCTGTTTTTT.

This clone is a singleton in its sample. This chain joins TRBV7-9 and TRBJ2-5, with 7 bases that match TRBD1. After removal of 6 bases from V and 7 bases from J, the junction contained 11 bases not matched to a gene. This CDR3 is 14 amino acids long. CDR1 is SEHNR and CDR2 is FQNEAQ in the germline V gene (reference sequence). The CDR3 DNA reads TGTGCCAGCAGGGACTCCGGGACAGATGGGACCCAGTACTTC. Translated: CASRDSGTDGTQYF.

The V and J genes are TRBV19 and TRBJ2-1; TRBD2 matches 12 bases. Germline V CDR1 and CDR2: LNHDA, SQIVND (reference sequence). This CDR3 contains 15 residues. The J segment lost 9 bases and the V segment lost 2 bases, leaving 5 bases of the junction unmatched. The CDR3 DNA reads TGTGCCAGTAGTATACTAGCGGGGGGGCGTGGTGAGCAGTTCTTC. Its protein is CASSILAGGRGEQFF.

The chain uses TRBV11-3 and TRBJ2-1; D is unclear. CDR1 SGHNT and CDR2 YENEEA come from the germline V gene. V was shortened by 5 bases and J by 6 bases, with 11 bases between the two germline ends. The CDR3 totals 13 residues. CDR3 loop: CASSPTSSNEQFF. DNA for the CDR3: TGTGCCAGCAGCCCGACGAGCTCCAATGAGCAGTTCTTC.

The genes are TRBV27 and TRBJ2-1; D may be TRBD1 (6 bases). This CDR3 is built from 14 residues. The ends were cut back, 7 bases at V and 4 bases at J, with 14 bases in the middle. Germline CDR1 reads MNHEY; CDR2 reads SMNVEV (reference sequence). CDR3 in amino acids: CASKGDRIYNEQFF. The DNA for the CDR3 is TGTGCCAGCAAGGGGGACCGGATATACAATGAGCAGTTCTTC.

The chain's CDR3 is CASSLARTYGYTF. CDR3 DNA: TGTGCCAGCAGTCTTGCCCGAACCTATGGCTACACCTTC. The chain links TRBV6-5 to TRBJ1-2, with D hard to call. Germline V gives CDR1 MNHEY, CDR2 SVGAGI. With 5 bases removed from V and 4 bases from J, the gap between germline ends came to 11 bases. The CDR3 loop spans 13 amino acids.